The rows below give T cell receptor beta chains drawn from one sample of a study of shared clonotypes between healthy human individuals. Clones were read by immunoSEQ multiplex PCR, and TCRdb kept only the in-frame ones, dropping some. The repertoire holds some 320,000 clones, roughly 87% seen once, with 15% to 20% in the top ten. Sequenced: memory CD8+ T cells sorted from blood. Receptor source: a man between 18 and 29 years old in good health. Each CDR3 is given with its conserved first and last residue. The D gene is left open where the match is weak. The listing skips clone size in some rows; elsewhere it reads once, few, many or a size class.

15	-	once	TRBV11-2	TRBJ2-5	TGTGCCAGCAGCGTTGAGTGGAGTGCACAAGAGACCCAGTACTTC	CASSVEWSAQETQYF
13	TRBD1	-	TRBV28	TRBJ2-7	TGTGCCAGCAAACAGGGGATTAGCTACGAGCAGTACTTC	CASKQGISYEQYF
17	-	-	TRBV7-9	TRBJ1-1	TGTGCCAGCAGCTCCCCACAGGGTACCAATATGAACACTGAAGCTTTCTTT	CASSSPQGTNMNTEAFF
12	-	-	TRBV30	TRBJ1-1	TGTGCGGGGGTAGGGGAAGATACTGAAGCTTTCTTT	CAGVGEDTEAFF
14	-	-	TRBV5-6	TRBJ2-1	TGTGCCAGCAGCTTGGGATTAGCCTCAGGCGAGCAGTTCTTC	CASSLGLASGEQFF
15	TRBD2	-	TRBV11-2	TRBJ2-5	TGTGCCAGCAGCCCTAGCGGGGAGACCCAAGAGACCCAGTACTTC	CASSPSGETQETQYF
17	-	-	TRBV4-3	TRBJ2-1	TGCGCCAGCAGCCAAGATTTAAGGGAAAGCTCCTACAATGAGCAGTTCTTC	CASSQDLRESSYNEQFF
14	-	-	TRBV7-9	TRBJ2-1	TGTGCCAGCAGCACTTGGGCCTCAGGCAATGAGCAGTTCTTC	CASSTWASGNEQFF
15	TRBD2	-	TRBV4-1	TRBJ2-1	TGCGCCAGCAGCCAAGGACTAGCGGGAGACGATGAGCAGTTCTTC	CASSQGLAGDDEQFF
16	-	-	TRBV28	TRBJ1-1	TGTGCCAGCAGTTCCGGAAAGTGGGGGGAGAACACTGAAGCTTTCTTT	CASSSGKWGENTEAFF
17	TRBD2	-	TRBV10-3	TRBJ2-3	TGTGCCATCGGGTTACAGGGACTAGCGGGAGTCTTAGATACGCAGTATTTT	CAIGLQGLAGVLDTQYF
14	-	-	TRBV29-1	TRBJ2-5	TGCAGCGTTGATGAGACAGGAGTCCAAGAGACCCAGTACTTC	CSVDETGVQETQYF
13	-	-	TRBV21-1	TRBJ1-2	TGTGCCAGCAGCAACCACAGGTCCCATGGCTACACCTTC	CASSNHRSHGYTF
15	TRBD2	-	TRBV7-2	TRBJ2-3	TGTGCCAGCAGCTTAAGCGGGGGGCCCAGCAATACGCAGTATTTT	CASSLSGGPSNTQYF
15	TRBD2	-	TRBV4-1	TRBJ2-1	TGCGCCAGCAGCTTAGCCCAAGTAGCGGGAGGCCCAGAGTTCTTC	CASSLAQVAGGPEFF
13	-	-	TRBV25-1	TRBJ2-6	TGTGCCAGCAGTGATGTTGCGGCCAACGTCCTGACTTTC	CASSDVAANVLTF
13	-	-	TRBV27	TRBJ2-7	TGTGCCAGCAGCCCCCGGAGCTCCTACGAGCAGTACTTC	CASSPRSSYEQYF
15	-	-	TRBV19	TRBJ2-1	TGTGCCAGTAGAACCGGATCGTCAGACTACAATGAGCAGTTCTTC	CASRTGSSDYNEQFF
14	TRBD1	-	TRBV28	TRBJ1-4	TGTGCCACCCAAATTGCAGGGGGACCAGAAAAACTGTTTTTT	CATQIAGGPEKLFF
17	-	-	TRBV11-2	TRBJ2-1	TGTGCCAGCAGCTCTGTAGCCCCCGGGACCTCAACGAATGAGCAGTTCTTC	CASSSVAPGTSTNEQFF
16	TRBD1	once	TRBV28	TRBJ2-7	TGTGCCAGCAGTTTCGAGGGACAGGGGCTTCAGTACGAGCAGTACTTC	CASSFEGQGLQYEQYF
16	TRBD2	-	TRBV7-9	TRBJ2-7	TGTGCCAGCAGCTTAGGCCCAGCGGGAGTAGACTACGAGCAGTACTTC	CASSLGPAGVDYEQYF
18	-	-	TRBV7-8	TRBJ1-5	TGTGCCAGCAGCTTAGTATCCTGGCCGCGGCGGAGTAATCAGCCCCAGCATTTT	CASSLVSWPRRSNQPQHF
15	-	-	TRBV5-4	TRBJ2-5	TGTGCCAGCAGCCCGGGGGCGGGAGTTGCAGAGACCCAGTACTTC	CASSPGAGVAETQYF
12	-	-	TRBV10-3	TRBJ1-2	TGTGCCATCAGTGATCCGGGTTATGGCTACACCTTC	CAISDPGYGYTF
16	-	few	TRBV7-9	TRBJ1-2	TGTGCCAGCAGCTTAGCACCGAGAGGGGAGGACTATGGCTACACCTTC	CASSLAPRGEDYGYTF
13	-	-	TRBV5-1	TRBJ2-7	TGCGCCAGCAGCTTGCTAACGGCTTACGAGCAGTACTTC	CASSLLTAYEQYF
14	-	-	TRBV6-1	TRBJ2-5	TGTGCCAGCAGTGGCGGGACAAAGCAAGAGACCCAGTACTTC	CASSGGTKQETQYF
13	-	-	TRBV4-1	TRBJ2-7	TGCGCCAGCAGCCAACCAGCAGGCTACGAGCAGTACTTC	CASSQPAGYEQYF
13	-	-	TRBV7-9	TRBJ2-1	TGTGCCAGCAGCTTAGGAGGCGTGAATGAGCAGTTCTTC	CASSLGGVNEQFF
11	-	-	TRBV29-1	TRBJ2-1	TGCAGCGTTGAGACACTATACGAGCAGTTCTTC	CSVETLYEQFF
16	-	once	TRBV27	TRBJ2-1	TGTGCCAGCAGTTTAGGGGGGCCCCTCTCCTACAATGAGCAGTTCTTC	CASSLGGPLSYNEQFF
14	TRBD1	once	TRBV10-3	TRBJ2-4	TGTGCCATCAGTGAGAAGACAGGGAAAAACATTCAGTACTTC	CAISEKTGKNIQYF
13	-	-	TRBV13	TRBJ1-5	TGTGCCAGCAGCCACGCCAGGGATCAGCCCCAGCATTTT	CASSHARDQPQHF
15	-	-	TRBV27	TRBJ1-5	TGTGCCAGCAGTTTATCGAGACATAGCAATCAGCCCCAGCATTTT	CASSLSRHSNQPQHF
13	-	-	TRBV27	TRBJ1-1	TGTGCCAGCGGGCCACTAGGGAACACTGAAGCTTTCTTT	CASGPLGNTEAFF
12	-	many	TRBV27	TRBJ2-5	TGTGCCAGCGCATCCCCTGGGGGGACCCAGTACTTC	CASASPGGTQYF
14	-	-	TRBV7-3	TRBJ2-3	TGTGCCAGCAGCTTCGCGGGGGCAACAGATACGCAGTATTTT	CASSFAGATDTQYF
15	TRBD1	-	TRBV4-3	TRBJ2-2	TGCGCCAGCCGACCCGACAGGGGGCGCACCGGGGAGCTGTTTTTT	CASRPDRGRTGELFF
16	TRBD1	-	TRBV5-1	TRBJ2-1	TGCGCCAGCTCCGATCATACAGGGGTCGGGCACAATGAGCAGTTCTTC	CASSDHTGVGHNEQFF
13	-	-	TRBV6-1	TRBJ2-2	TGTGCCGAGTATGCTACCGAGACCGGGGAGCTGTTTTTT	CAEYATETGELFF
15	-	-	TRBV10-3	TRBJ2-1	TGTGCCATCAGTACCGGGAGGGGGCAGGTCAATGAGCAGTTCTTC	CAISTGRGQVNEQFF